These 15 T cell receptor beta chains share one sample of origin, sequenced in a study of OX40 agonist ivuxolimab in advanced cancers. The assay was immunoSEQ multiplex PCR, and TCRdb's table has in-frame clones only and misses some. The table records around 80,000 clones, approximately 92% of them present only once. Sequences were derived from CD4+ or CD8+ T cells sorted from blood, sampled in a trial of the OX40 agonist ivuxolimab. The receptor set was obtained from an adult with an advanced solid tumor such as melanoma, head and neck, liver or kidney cancer.

The V gene is TRBV28, the J gene TRBJ2-7; weak D call: TRBD1 (6 bases). V lost 4 bases and J 0 bases, leaving 10 bases between the germline ends. CDR3 length equals 14 residues. Germline assignment: CDR1 MDHEN and CDR2 SYDVKM. In nucleotides, the CDR3 is TGTGCCAGCAGTTCCAGGGGCCCCTCCTACGAGCAGTACTTC. Its translation is CASSSRGPSYEQYF. Using reference TRBV28 and TRBJ2-7 for the parts outside the CDR3, the full variable domain is DVKVTQSSRYLVKRTGEKVFLECVQDMDHENMFWYRQDPGLGLRLIYFSYDVKMKEKGDIPEGYSVSREKKERFSLILESASTNQTSMYLCASSSRGPSYEQYFGPGTRLTVT.

This clone was observed once. The V gene is TRBV5-4, the J gene TRBJ2-1, with TRBD2 as a possible D gene (6 bases). Germline loops: CDR1 SGHNT, CDR2 YYREEE (reference sequence). V was trimmed by 4 bases and J by 4 bases, leaving 12 bases between them. CDR3 length equals 14 residues. Here the CDR3 DNA reads TGTGCCAGCAGCCTATCGGGACTTTACAATGAGCAGTTCTTC. It yields the protein CASSLSGLYNEQFF.

The genes are TRBV9 and TRBJ1-6, with D unclear. Per germline, CDR1 SGDLS and CDR2 YYNGEE. Trimming took off 3 bases at V and 4 bases at J, with 5 bases between the two ends. The CDR3 covers 13 residues. DNA for the CDR3: TGTGCCAGCAGCGGGATGTATAATTCACCCCTCCACTTT. Protein sequence: CASSGMYNSPLHF.

The chain recombines TRBV28 with TRBJ1-2; TRBD1 agrees at 8 bases. In germline, CDR1 is MDHEN, CDR2 SYDVKM. This CDR3 contains 17 residues. Trimming at V came to 6 bases and at J to 4 bases, leaving 16 bases not matched to a gene. The CDR3 DNA reads as TGTGCCAGCAGATTGACCGGGACAGGACCCCTCGGCTATGGCTACACCTTC. This codes for CASRLTGTGPLGYGYTF.

The chain uses TRBV18 and TRBJ2-2, with a tentative D call TRBD2 (6 bases). The V end was cut by 4 bases, the J end by 7 bases, with 16 bases between. CDR3 length: 15 amino acids. Germline-derived CDR1 and CDR2 are KGHSH and LQKENI. For the CDR3, the DNA is TGTGCCAGCTCACTTCGACTAGGCGGCGACGGGGAGCTGTTTTTT. Residues: CASSLRLGGDGELFF.

A single count supports this clone. This chain uses TRBV30 with TRBJ1-5, with a tentative D call TRBD1 (5 bases). Germline V gene data show CDR1 as GTSNPN and CDR2 as SVGIG (reference sequence). The CDR3 spans 13 residues. With 5 bases removed from V and 4 bases from J, the gap between germline ends came to 12 bases. The CDR3 coding sequence is TGTGCCTGGGCCCGGGGACTAAATCAGCCCCAGCATTTT. Protein product: CAWARGLNQPQHF. The variable domain in full, completed from reference TRBV30 and TRBJ1-5, reads SQTIHQWPATLVQPVGSPLSLECTVEGTSNPNLYWYRQAAGRGLQLLFYSVGIGQISSEVPQNLSASRPQDRQFILSSKKLLLSDSGFYLCAWARGLNQPQHFGDGTRLSIL.

The chain joins TRBV5-1 to TRBJ2-5, with D possibly TRBD1 on 5 matching bases. The CDR3 extends over 14 amino acids. V was pared by 0 bases and J by 3 bases, with 9 bases between. The germline CDR1 and CDR2 sequences are SGHRS and YFSETQ. CDR3 nucleotides: TGCGCCAGCAGCTTGGCCCTAGGGGAAGAGACCCAGTACTTC. It encodes CASSLALGEETQYF.

The rearrangement links TRBV6-5 to TRBJ1-2; possible D gene TRBD1, 6 bases. From germline, CDR1 is MNHEY and CDR2 SVGAGI. With 2 bases removed from V and 4 bases from J, the gap between germline ends came to 11 bases. The CDR3 totals 14 residues. The CDR3 reads CASSYGQRLYGYTF. The DNA for the CDR3 is TGTGCCAGCAGTTACGGACAGCGACTCTATGGCTACACCTTC.

The V gene is TRBV19, the J gene TRBJ1-1; D might be TRBD1 (6 bases). Trimming removed 3 bases at V and 4 bases at J, with 12 bases between. This CDR3 is built from 14 residues. CDR1 is LNHDA, CDR2 SQIVND, per germline (reference sequence). The CDR3 bases are TGTGCCAGTAGTATTGGGGGCCTGGGCACTGAAGCTTTCTTT. It codes for CASSIGGLGTEAFF.

The V call is TRBV19, the J call TRBJ2-7; D is uncertain. Germline lookup yields CDR1 LNHDA and CDR2 SQIVND (reference sequence). CDR3 length equals 15 residues. The V end was cut by 2 bases, the J end by 5 bases, with 16 bases between. The DNA for the CDR3 is TGTGCCAGTAGTATACGGCAGGTTAGTTGGAACGAGCAGTACTTC. This translates into CASSIRQVSWNEQYF. Using reference TRBV19 and TRBJ2-7 for the parts outside the CDR3, the full variable domain is DGGITQSPKYLFRKEGQNVTLSCEQNLNHDAMYWYRQDPGQGLRLIYYSQIVNDFQKGDIAEGYSVSREKKESFPLTVTSAQKNPTAFYLCASSIRQVSWNEQYFGPGTRLTVT.

The J gene is TRBJ2-5, the V gene TRBV27; tentative D call: TRBD1 (7 bases). The CDR3 loop spans 19 amino acids. Germline CDR1 is MNHEY and CDR2 is SMNVEV (reference sequence). Deletions cut 5 bases from V and 5 bases from J, with 30 bases between. DNA for the CDR3: TGTGCCAGCAGTCCAAGGCCCTGGGGCAGGGGGGATTTTAGGGAGACCCAGTACTTC. Translation gives CASSPRPWGRGDFRETQYF.

This sequence joins TRBV7-9 and TRBJ2-6; D may match TRBD1 or TRBD2 (6 bases each). Trimming took off 5 bases at V and 2 bases at J, with 10 bases between the two ends. Per the germline V gene, CDR1 is SEHNR and CDR2 is FQNEAQ (reference sequence). The CDR3 has 15 residues. The chain's CDR3 is CASSRGRAGANVLTF. The CDR3, as DNA: TGTGCCAGCAGCCGGGGGCGTGCTGGGGCCAACGTCCTGACTTTC. The variable domain in full, completed from reference TRBV7-9 and TRBJ2-6, reads DTGVSQNPRHKITKRGQNVTFRCDPISEHNRLYWYRQTLGQGPEFLTYFQNEAQLEKSRLLSDRFSAERPKGSFSTLEIQRTEQGDSAMYLCASSRGRAGANVLTFGAGSRLTVL.

This clone was recorded once. This sequence joins TRBV7-3 and TRBJ2-5, with D tentatively TRBD1 or TRBD2 (6 bases each). Deletions cut 5 bases from V and 1 base from J, with 14 bases between. Germline lookup yields CDR1 SGHTA and CDR2 FQGTGA. CDR3 length equals 15 residues. In nucleotides, the CDR3 is TGTGCCAGCAGCAGGGGGGATGGCCCCCAAGAGACCCAGTACTTC. Translating it yields CASSRGDGPQETQYF.

This clone has just a few counts. The rearrangement uses TRBV18 and TRBJ2-1; maybe TRBD2 (5 bases). The CDR3 loop spans 16 amino acids. CDR1 KGHSH and CDR2 LQKENI come from the germline V gene. V was trimmed by 2 bases and J by 1 base, leaving 12 bases between them. CDR3 protein: CASSPSSGLSYNEQFF. CDR3 sequence (DNA): TGTGCCAGCTCACCATCAAGCGGTCTATCCTACAATGAGCAGTTCTTC.

This clone was detected once. This rearrangement joins TRBV10-1 to TRBJ2-1; 7 bases are shared with TRBD2. From germline, CDR1 is WNHNN and CDR2 SYGVQD (reference sequence). This CDR3 region has 16 residues. V trimming: 0 bases; J trimming: 4 bases; junction bases outside the gene matches: 6. The CDR3 loop reads CASSESRAGFYNEQFF. Written as DNA, the CDR3 is TGCGCCAGCAGTGAGTCGAGAGCGGGATTTTACAATGAGCAGTTCTTC.